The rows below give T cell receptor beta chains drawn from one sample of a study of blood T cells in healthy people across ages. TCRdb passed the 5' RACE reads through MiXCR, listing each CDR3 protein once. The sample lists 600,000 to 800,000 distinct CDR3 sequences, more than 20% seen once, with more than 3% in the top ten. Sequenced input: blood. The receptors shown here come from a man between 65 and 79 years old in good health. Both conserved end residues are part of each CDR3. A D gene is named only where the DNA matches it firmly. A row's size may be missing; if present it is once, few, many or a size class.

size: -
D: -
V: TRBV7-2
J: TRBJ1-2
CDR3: CASSNLQESYGYTF
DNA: TGTGCCAGCAGCAACCTACAGGAGAGCTATGGCTACACCTTC

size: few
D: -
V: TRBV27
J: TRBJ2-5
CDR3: CASSLRTNQGETQYF
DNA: TGTGCCAGCAGTCTCCGAACGAATCAGGGAGAGACCCAGTACTTC

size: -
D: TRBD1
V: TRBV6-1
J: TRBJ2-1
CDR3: CASSEWTGGGVGYNEQFF
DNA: TGTGCCAGCAGTGAATGGACAGGGGGCGGAGTGGGCTACAATGAGCAGTTCTTC

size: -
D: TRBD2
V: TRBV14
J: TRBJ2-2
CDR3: CASSRLAGIAGELFF
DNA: TGTGCCAGCAGCCGACTAGCGGGAATCGCCGGGGAGCTGTTTTTT

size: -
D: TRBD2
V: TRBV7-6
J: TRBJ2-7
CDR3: CASSLGPSGRGANSEQYF
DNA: TGTGCCAGCAGCTTAGGTCCTAGCGGGAGAGGCGCTAATAGCGAGCAGTACTTC

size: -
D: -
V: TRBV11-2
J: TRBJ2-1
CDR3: CASSLVAWEQFF
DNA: TGTGCCAGCAGCTTAGTGGCCTGGGAGCAGTTCTTC

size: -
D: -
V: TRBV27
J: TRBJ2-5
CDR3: CASSLRRTGQETQYF
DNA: TGTGCCAGCAGTTTACGTAGGACTGGACAAGAGACCCAGTACTTC

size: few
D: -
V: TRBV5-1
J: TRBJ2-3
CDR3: CASSLGVSTGPTDTQYF
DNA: TGCGCCAGCAGCTTGGGGGTATCGACTGGCCCGACAGATACGCAGTATTTT

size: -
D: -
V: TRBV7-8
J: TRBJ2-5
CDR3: CASSLVRGEETQYF
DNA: TGTGCCAGCAGCTTGGTAAGGGGAGAGGAGACCCAGTACTTC

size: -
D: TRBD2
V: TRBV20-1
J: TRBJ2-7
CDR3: CCAGGLAAAYEQYF
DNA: TGCTGTGCTGGGGGACTAGCGGCTGCCTACGAGCAGTACTTC

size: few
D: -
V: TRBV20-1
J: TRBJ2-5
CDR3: CSAPLSGSGAQYF
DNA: TGCAGTGCTCCCCTGTCGGGCTCTGGGGCCCAGTACTTC

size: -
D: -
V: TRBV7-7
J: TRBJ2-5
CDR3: CASSLRVGNVETQYF
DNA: TGTGCTAGCAGCTTAAGGGTTGGGAATGTTGAGACCCAGTACTTC

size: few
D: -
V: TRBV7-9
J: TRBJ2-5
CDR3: CASSPPDRETQYF
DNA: TGTGCCAGCAGTCCGCCGGACAGAGAGACCCAGTACTTC

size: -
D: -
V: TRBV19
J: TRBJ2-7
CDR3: CASSIEGTKSSYEQYF
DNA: TGTGCCAGTAGTATAGAAGGGACGAAAAGCTCCTACGAGCAGTACTTC

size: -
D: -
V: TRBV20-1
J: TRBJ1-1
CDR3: CSARVTGQPNTEAFF
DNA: TGCAGTGCTAGAGTCACAGGACAGCCAAACACTGAAGCTTTCTTT

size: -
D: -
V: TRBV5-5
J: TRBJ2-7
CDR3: CASSLARGSYEQYF
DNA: TGTGCCAGCAGCTTGGCGCGTGGATCCTACGAGCAGTACTTC

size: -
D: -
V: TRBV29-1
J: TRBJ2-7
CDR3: CSVGREYEQYF
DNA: TGCAGCGTTGGAAGGGAGTACGAGCAGTACTTC

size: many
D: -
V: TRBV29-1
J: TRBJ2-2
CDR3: CSVEAQGGGELFF
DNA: TGCAGCGTTGAGGCACAGGGTGGCGGGGAGCTGTTTTTT

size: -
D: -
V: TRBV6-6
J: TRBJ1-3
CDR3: CASSSRGTGNTIYF
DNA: TGTGCCAGCAGCTCAAGAGGGACTGGAAACACCATATATTTT